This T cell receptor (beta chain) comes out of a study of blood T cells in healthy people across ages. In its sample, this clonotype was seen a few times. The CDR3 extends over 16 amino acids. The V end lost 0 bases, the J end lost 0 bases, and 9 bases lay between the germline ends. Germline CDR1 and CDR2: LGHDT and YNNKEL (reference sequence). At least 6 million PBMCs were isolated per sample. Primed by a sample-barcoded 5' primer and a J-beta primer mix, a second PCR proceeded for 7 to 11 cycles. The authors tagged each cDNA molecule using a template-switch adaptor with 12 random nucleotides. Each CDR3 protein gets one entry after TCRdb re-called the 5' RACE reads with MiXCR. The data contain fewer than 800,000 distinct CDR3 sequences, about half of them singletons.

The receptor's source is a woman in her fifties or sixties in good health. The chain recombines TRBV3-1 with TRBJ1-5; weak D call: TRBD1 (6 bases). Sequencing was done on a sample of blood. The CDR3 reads CASSQERGGSNQPQHF. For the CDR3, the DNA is TGTGCCAGCAGCCAAGAAAGGGGGGGTAGCAATCAGCCCCAGCATTTT.